Shown below are 20 T cell receptor beta chains from a single sample sequenced in a study of blood T cell repertoires in COVID-19. This table comes from immunoSEQ multiplex PCR, and its TCRdb copy is limited to in-frame clones, with some not included. This table holds over 150,000 clones, roughly 85% found once. Sequences were obtained from peripheral blood. These receptors all come from a woman of 80 years or more with active or convalescent COVID-19.

J is TRBJ1-5 and V is TRBV19; no definite D call. The V and J ends lost 2 bases and 6 bases respectively, with 8 bases between them. This CDR3 has 13 amino acids. Germline values: CDR1 LNHDA, CDR2 SQIVND (reference sequence). Here the CDR3 reads CASSIIGGQPQHF. DNA of the CDR3: TGTGCCAGTAGTATAATCGGTGGTCAGCCCCAGCATTTT.

DNA for the CDR3: TGCGCCAGCACCCCTAGACAGGGGGCACTCCAGCCCCAGCATTTT. Encoded protein: CASTPRQGALQPQHF. The chain combines TRBV23-1 with TRBJ1-5; 10 bases are shared with TRBD1. TRBV23-1 is sorted into the ORF group, with uncertain function. CDR3 length: 15 amino acids. With V trimmed by 7 bases and J by 7 bases, 10 bases remained unmatched.

The CDR3 sequence: CASSLGRHVTAGELFF. The CDR3 DNA sequence: TGTGCCAGCAGCTTAGGCAGGCACGTGACCGCCGGGGAGCTGTTTTTT. The V call is TRBV7-8, the J call TRBJ2-2; D gene ambiguous. This CDR3 is built from 16 residues. Germline V gene data show CDR1 as SGHVS and CDR2 as FQNEAQ. Trimming stripped 1 base from V and 6 bases from J, with 15 bases between.

V usage is TRBV2 and J usage is TRBJ2-2, with 7 bases identical to TRBD1. The V segment lost 6 bases and the J segment 6 bases; nucleotides outside the gene matches: 4. This CDR3 is 13 amino acids long. CDR1 is SNHLY and CDR2 is FYNNEI in the germline V gene. The DNA of the CDR3 is TGTGCCAGCAGAACCGGACAGGCCGGGGAGCTGTTTTTT. This codes for CASRTGQAGELFF.

This chain's CDR3 is CASSLGSDSGQYF. Written as DNA, the CDR3 is TGTGCCAGCAGCTTAGGGAGCGACTCGGGGCAGTACTTC. This rearrangement joins TRBV7-6 to TRBJ2-7; D uncertain. Germline values: CDR1 SGHVS, CDR2 FNYEAQ. Between the trimmed V and J ends, which lost 1 base and 9 bases, there was a span of 13 bases. This CDR3 is built from 13 residues.

A single count supports this clone. The chain recombines TRBV5-1 with TRBJ2-4; 9 bases align to TRBD1. Germline CDR1 and CDR2: SGHRS and YFSETQ. V dropped 4 bases and J dropped 8; count of bases not matched to a gene: 4. The CDR3 is 13 amino acids. For the CDR3, the DNA is TGCGCCAGCAGCCTAACAGGGGGCGACATTCAGTACTTC. Its translation is CASSLTGGDIQYF.

The chain combines TRBV19 with TRBJ1-5; 8 positions agree with TRBD1. This CDR3 is built from 15 residues. The germline CDR1 and CDR2 sequences are LNHDA and SQIVND (reference sequence). V shed 3 bases and J 7 bases; nucleotides not matched to a gene: 8. CDR3 in DNA: TGTGCCAGTAGTATTGCAGGGGGCACGGGACAGCCCCAGCATTTT. This encodes CASSIAGGTGQPQHF.

This clone appeared a single time. V and J are TRBV19 and TRBJ2-6; 7 nucleotides agree with TRBD1. V lost 5 bases to trimming and J lost 0 bases; unmatched junction nucleotides: 7. In germline, CDR1 is LNHDA, CDR2 SQIVND (reference sequence). The CDR3 consists of 17 residues. CDR3 in amino acids: CASSFRQGRSGANVLTF. The CDR3 DNA follows: TGTGCCAGTAGTTTCAGACAGGGTCGCTCTGGGGCCAACGTCCTGACTTTC.

As DNA, the CDR3 is TGTGCCAGCAGCCGGCGCGGTAGGACAGCAACCTACGAGCAGTACTTC. This sequence encodes CASSRRGRTATYEQYF. The V and J genes are TRBV11-2 and TRBJ2-7; a possible D gene is TRBD1 (6 bases). Trimming cost V 5 bases and J 2 bases, with 19 bases left between them. Germline-derived CDR1 and CDR2 are SGHAT and FQNNGV. The CDR3 sequence is 16 residues long.

This chain uses TRBV5-8 with TRBJ2-7, with D unclear. This CDR3 is 11 amino acids long. Trimming took off 3 bases at V and 6 bases at J, with 7 bases between the two ends. The germline V gene has CDR1 SGHTS and CDR2 YDEGEE. For the CDR3, the DNA is TGTGCCAGCAGCTCGTTTTCCGAGCAGTACTTC. Encoded protein: CASSSFSEQYF. Filled out from reference TRBV5-8 and TRBJ2-7, the complete variable domain reads EAGVTQSPTHLIKTRGQQATLRCSPISGHTSVYWYQQALGLGLQFLLWYDEGEERNRGNFPPRFSGRQFPNYSSELNVNALELEDSALYLCASSSFSEQYFGPGTRLTVT.

The rearrangement links TRBV2 to TRBJ2-7; D ambiguous. The germline V and J ends were trimmed by 10 bases and 2 bases, with 15 bases remaining between them. Germline-derived CDR1 and CDR2 are SNHLY and FYNNEI. There are 13 residues in the CDR3. CDR3 loop: CAIVQKATYEQYF. The DNA for the CDR3 is TGTGCCATCGTACAGAAAGCAACCTACGAGCAGTACTTC.

The CDR3 spells CASTTRDRALGYTF. The CDR3 nucleotides are TGTGCCAGTACAACACGGGACAGGGCACTAGGCTACACCTTC. The gene calls are TRBV6-5 and TRBJ1-2, with 9 bases aligning to TRBD1. Unmatched junction bases numbered 13, after V lost 9 bases and J lost 8 bases. Germline assignment: CDR1 MNHEY and CDR2 SVGAGI. CDR3 length: 14 residues.

This clone has ten or more counts. This chain uses TRBV29-1 with TRBJ2-5; D is undetermined. This CDR3 comprises 11 residues. Trimming removed 2 bases at V and 5 bases at J, with 6 bases between. Germline CDR1 is SQVTM and CDR2 is ANQGSEA. The CDR3 protein is CSVETVETQYF. The CDR3 DNA follows: TGCAGCGTTGAAACAGTGGAGACCCAGTACTTC.

The CDR3 DNA reads TGTGCCAGCAACCCTAGCGGGAGTAGCACAGATACGCAGTATTTT. The encoded protein is CASNPSGSSTDTQYF. The rearrangement uses TRBV9 and TRBJ2-3; 10 positions match TRBD2. The CDR3 has 15 residues. Germline V gene data show CDR1 as SGDLS and CDR2 as YYNGEE. With 6 bases clipped from V and 0 bases from J, the junction kept 4 bases outside the gene matches.

The V call is TRBV9, the J call TRBJ2-1; D may be TRBD2 (6 bases). Germline CDR1 SGDLS, CDR2 YYNGEE. With 0 bases removed from V and 7 bases from J, the gap between germline ends came to 23 bases. This CDR3 is 18 amino acids long. The CDR3 DNA is TGTGCCAGCAGCGTAGATCTCGGAGCGGGCCTGTCTGTAAATGAGCAGTTCTTC. Translating gives CASSVDLGAGLSVNEQFF.

The V gene is TRBV6-5, the J gene TRBJ2-7; no firm D call. Trimming removed 0 bases from V and 6 bases from J, with 15 bases in between. Germline-derived CDR1 and CDR2 are MNHEY and SVGAGI. The CDR3 has 15 amino acids. The CDR3 nucleotides read TGTGCCAGCAGTTACTCCCCGGGTCTGGTTGGCGAGCAGTACTTC. It yields the protein CASSYSPGLVGEQYF.

The chain is built from TRBV3-1 (or the pseudogene TRBV3-2) and TRBJ1-1, with 8 bases lining up with TRBD1. Germline CDR1 and CDR2: LGHDT and YNNKEL (reference sequence). J gave up 0 bases and V 5 bases, and 2 bases lay outside the gene matches. The CDR3 totals 14 residues. The CDR3 region is CASSGQGMNTEAFF. CDR3 DNA sequence: TGTGCCAGCAGCGGACAGGGTATGAACACTGAAGCTTTCTTT.

V is TRBV18 and J is TRBJ2-2; the D is unclear. CDR1 is KGHSH and CDR2 is LQKENI in the germline V gene. CDR3 length: 15 residues. The V gene lost 0 bases and the J gene lost 1 base, with 6 bases spanning the gap. The CDR3 nucleotides are TGTGCCAGCTCACCACCGCCGGGGAACACCGGGGAGCTGTTTTTT. It specifies CASSPPPGNTGELFF.

This clone was seen just once. The rearrangement links TRBV28 to TRBJ1-1; 10 bases line up with TRBD1. The V gene end was trimmed by 7 bases and the J gene end by 5 bases; junction bases not matched to a gene: 10. The germline V gene encodes CDR1 MDHEN and CDR2 SYDVKM. The CDR3 is 15 residues long. The CDR3 sequence is CASIPGQGSFTEAFF. The CDR3 DNA follows: TGTGCCAGCATCCCGGGACAGGGGAGTTTTACTGAAGCTTTCTTT.

This chain connects TRBV24-1 to TRBJ2-3; D is possibly TRBD1 (5 bases). This CDR3 is 16 amino acids long. Trimming shortened V by 3 bases and J by 3 bases, and 15 bases separated the two germline ends. CDR1 is KGHDR, CDR2 SFDVKD, per germline. This chain's CDR3 is CATSDSRSGITDTQYF. The DNA for the CDR3 is TGTGCCACCAGTGATAGCCGGTCAGGGATTACAGATACGCAGTATTTT.